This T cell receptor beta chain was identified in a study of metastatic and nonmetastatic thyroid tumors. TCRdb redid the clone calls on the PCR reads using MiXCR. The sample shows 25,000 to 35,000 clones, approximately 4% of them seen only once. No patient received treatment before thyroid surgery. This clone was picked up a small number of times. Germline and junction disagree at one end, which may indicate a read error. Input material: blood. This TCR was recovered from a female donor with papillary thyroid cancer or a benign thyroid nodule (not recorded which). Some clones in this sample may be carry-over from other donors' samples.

DNA for the CDR3: TGTGCCAGCAGTTACTCTAGCGGGGGGGCAGATATGCAGTATTTT. Translating it yields CASSYSSGGADMQYF. The chain employs TRBV6-5 and TRBJ2-3; 11 bases fit TRBD2. Germline lookup yields CDR1 MNHEY and CDR2 SVGAGI. The CDR3 sequence is 15 residues long.